These 14 T cell receptor beta chains came from one sample sequenced in a study of CXCR3-negative and CXCR3-positive naive CD8 T cells. Researchers prepared the TRB cDNA libraries using 5' RACE with UMI labels. TCRdb re-analyzed the 5' RACE reads; it lists each CDR3 protein once, without DNA. The sample is made up of 130,000 or so distinct CDR3 sequences, and the top ten hold less than 0.55% of it. The sequenced sample was naive CXCR3- CD8+ T cells from blood. As to subset: CD45RO-CCR7+CD27+CD95- naive CD8+ T cells lacking CXCR3 (TNR3-). These receptors all come from a human donor in good health. Some clones in this sample may be carry-over from other donors' samples.

The chain joins TRBV29-1 to TRBJ2-1; TCRdb gives TRBD2 as the D gene, but with no DNA this cannot be confirmed. CDR3 length: 19 amino acids. Germline CDR1 reads SQVTM; CDR2 reads ANQGSEA. The CDR3 here is CSDYPTGTSGRTSNREQFF.

The J gene is TRBJ2-7, the V gene TRBV7-8. From germline, CDR1 is SGHVS and CDR2 FQNEAQ. The CDR3 has 13 amino acids. The CDR3 protein is CASSPDSSCEQYF.

The V gene is TRBV28, the J gene TRBJ2-1; TCRdb's D call of TRBD2 is untestable without DNA. Looked up from germline, CDR1 is MDHEN and CDR2 is SYDVKM. This CDR3 region has 18 residues. The CDR3: CASSSLSLAGGNYNEQFF.

The chain couples TRBV7-9 to TRBJ2-4; the TCRdb call, TRBD2, lacks DNA for checking. CDR3 size: 14 residues. Germline V gene sequence: CDR1 SEHNR, CDR2 FQNEAQ (reference sequence). The CDR3 loop reads CASREGIGENIQYF. The variable domain in full, completed from reference TRBV7-9 and TRBJ2-4, reads DTGVSQNPRHKITKRGQNVTFRCDPISEHNRLYWYRQTLGQGPEFLTYFQNEAQLEKSRLLSDRFSAERPKGSFSTLEIQRTEQGDSAMYLCASREGIGENIQYFGAGTRLSVL.

The J gene is TRBJ2-7, the V gene TRBV12-3 or TRBV12-4. This CDR3 spans 11 amino acids. The CDR3: CASTDSYEQYF.

The rearrangement uses TRBV7-8 and TRBJ2-3. CDR3 size: 14 residues. Germline V gene sequence: CDR1 SGHVS, CDR2 FQNEAQ. CDR3 amino acids: CASSLGARTDTQYF.

This rearrangement joins TRBV20-1 to TRBJ2-7; with no DNA, the TCRdb D assignment of TRBD1 cannot be verified. CDR1 and CDR2 from the germline V gene are DFQATT and SNEGSKA (reference sequence). CDR3 length equals 16 residues. The CDR3 sequence is CSARPAGITNRGEQYF.

This chain links TRBV28 with TRBJ2-5; the D call of TRBD2 rests on TCRdb alone, since no DNA is present to check it. Germline lookup yields CDR1 MDHEN and CDR2 SYDVKM. This CDR3 contains 15 residues. This CDR3 reads CASSLYQDFQETQYF.

V gene TRBV21-1 combines with J gene TRBJ1-5; the TRBD1 assignment by TCRdb is unverifiable without DNA. TRBV21-1 is tagged as a pseudogene. There are 13 residues in the CDR3. CDR3 sequence reads: CASSIGQNQPQHF.

The V gene is TRBV6-5, the J gene TRBJ1-1; TCRdb names TRBD1, which stays unverified in the absence of DNA. This CDR3 spans 16 amino acids. Germline V gene sequence: CDR1 MNHEY, CDR2 SVGAGI. CDR3 amino acids: CASGSRDRARLPEAFF.

V is TRBV21-1 and J is TRBJ2-7; TCRdb gives TRBD1 as the D gene, but with no DNA this cannot be confirmed. TRBV21-1 is an annotated pseudogene. The CDR3 consists of 16 residues. The CDR3 reads CASSTIGTGTSYEQYF.

The chain uses TRBV3-1 and TRBJ2-1; the TCRdb call, TRBD1, lacks DNA for checking. The CDR3 totals 16 residues. Germline CDR1 is LGHDT and CDR2 is YNNKEL (reference sequence). The CDR3 reads CASSQGPEPGGNEQFF.

V and J are TRBV10-3 and TRBJ2-1; no DNA is available, so the TRBD1 call from TCRdb remains unchecked. Germline CDR1 is ENHRY and CDR2 is SYGVKD. The CDR3 totals 14 residues. CDR3 protein: CASNPGGFYNEQFF.

V usage is TRBV20-1 and J usage is TRBJ2-7. This CDR3 region has 13 residues. CDR1 is DFQATT and CDR2 is SNEGSKA in the germline V gene (reference sequence). The CDR3 sequence is CSARVRGLYEQYF.